This TCR beta chain derives from a study of cytomegalovirus exposure and HLA in healthy donors. Whole-study findings and limits: The study had only CMV serostatus as immune exposure information. Later on, a genetic analysis was performed. It linked a missense variant in DCLRE1C with V- and J-gene trimming of TCR beta.

In regard to this clone: The antigen is undetermined.

Unrecorded immune exposure was likely among donors, who were nominally healthy when sampled. Deletions cut 3 bases from V and 4 bases from J, with 7 bases between. The CDR3 spans 13 residues. The germline V gene has CDR1 MNHEY and CDR2 SMNVEV (reference sequence). PCR amplification relied on 60 Vbeta primers (plus 13 Jbeta primers). Some clones are missing from TCRdb's copy, which holds only in-frame ones; the method was immunoSEQ multiplex PCR. Its table records 90,000 to 150,000 clones. This chain connects TRBV27 to TRBJ1-5, with D hard to call. Specimen: PBMCs. The receptor's source is a man younger than 30 in good health and CMV-seronegative. The CDR3 bases are TGTGCCAGCAGTTTGATAGAAAATCAGCCCCAGCATTTT. This translates into CASSLIENQPQHF.